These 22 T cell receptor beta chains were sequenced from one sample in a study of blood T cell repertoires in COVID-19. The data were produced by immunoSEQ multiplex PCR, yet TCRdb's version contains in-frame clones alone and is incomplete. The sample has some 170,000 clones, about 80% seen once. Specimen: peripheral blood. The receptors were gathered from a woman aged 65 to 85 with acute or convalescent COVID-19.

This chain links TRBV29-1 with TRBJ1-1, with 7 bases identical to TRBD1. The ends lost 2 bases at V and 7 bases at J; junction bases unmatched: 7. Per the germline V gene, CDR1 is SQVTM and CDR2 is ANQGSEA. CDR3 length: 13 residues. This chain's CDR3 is CSVELPGGNEAFF. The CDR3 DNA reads TGCAGCGTTGAACTCCCAGGGGGAAATGAAGCTTTCTTT.

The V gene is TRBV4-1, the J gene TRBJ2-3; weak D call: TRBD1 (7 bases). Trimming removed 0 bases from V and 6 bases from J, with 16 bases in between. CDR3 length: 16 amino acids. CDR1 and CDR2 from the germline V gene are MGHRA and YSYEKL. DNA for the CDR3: TGCGCCAGCAGCCAAGATTCTGGAGGGGGCCGGGATACGCAGTATTTT. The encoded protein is CASSQDSGGGRDTQYF.

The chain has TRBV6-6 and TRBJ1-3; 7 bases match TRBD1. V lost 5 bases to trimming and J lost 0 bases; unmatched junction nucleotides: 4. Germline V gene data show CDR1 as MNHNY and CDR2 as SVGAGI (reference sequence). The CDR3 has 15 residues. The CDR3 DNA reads TGTGCCAGCAGTGGAGGGGGCTCCTCTGGAAACACCATATATTTT. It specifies CASSGGGSSGNTIYF.

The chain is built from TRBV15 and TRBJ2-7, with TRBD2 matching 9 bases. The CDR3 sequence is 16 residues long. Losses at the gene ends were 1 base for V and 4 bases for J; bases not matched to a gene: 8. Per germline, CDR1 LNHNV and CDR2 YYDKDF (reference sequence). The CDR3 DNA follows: TGTGCCACCAGCAGAGGCGGGGCTAGCGGGAAATACGAGCAGTACTTC. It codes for CATSRGGASGKYEQYF.

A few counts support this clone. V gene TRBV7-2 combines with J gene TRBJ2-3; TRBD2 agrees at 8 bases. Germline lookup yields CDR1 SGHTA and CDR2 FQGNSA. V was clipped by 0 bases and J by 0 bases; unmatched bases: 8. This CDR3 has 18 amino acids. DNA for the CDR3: TGTGCCAGCAGCTTAGCTGGTCTAGCGGGCGTTAGCACAGATACGCAGTATTTT. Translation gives CASSLAGLAGVSTDTQYF.

The CDR3 DNA is TGTGCCAGCAGGGCGGGGGGGGCGAATCAGCCCCAGCATTTT. Its translation is CASRAGGANQPQHF. The chain joins TRBV27 to TRBJ1-5; possibly TRBD1 for D (6 bases). CDR1 MNHEY and CDR2 SMNVEV come from the germline V gene (reference sequence). Trimming shortened V by 6 bases and J by 4 bases, and 13 bases separated the two germline ends. The CDR3 has 14 amino acids.

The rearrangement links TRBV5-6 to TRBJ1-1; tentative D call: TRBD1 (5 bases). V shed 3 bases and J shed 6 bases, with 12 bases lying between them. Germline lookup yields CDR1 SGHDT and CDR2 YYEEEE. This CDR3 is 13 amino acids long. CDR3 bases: TGTGCCAGCAGCTGGGGAGGGGAGGCTGAAGCTTTCTTT. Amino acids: CASSWGGEAEAFF.

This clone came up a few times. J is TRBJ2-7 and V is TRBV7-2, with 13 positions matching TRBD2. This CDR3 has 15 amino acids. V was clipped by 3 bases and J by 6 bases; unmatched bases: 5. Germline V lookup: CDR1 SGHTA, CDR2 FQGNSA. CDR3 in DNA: TGTGCCAGCAGCTTTACGACTAGCGGGGGGCGCGAGCAGTACTTC. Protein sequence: CASSFTTSGGREQYF.

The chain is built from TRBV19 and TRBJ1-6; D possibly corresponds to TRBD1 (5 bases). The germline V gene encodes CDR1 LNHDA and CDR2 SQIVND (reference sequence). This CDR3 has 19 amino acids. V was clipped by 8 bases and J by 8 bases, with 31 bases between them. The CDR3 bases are TGTGCCAGTGAGGAAGGGGCGATTTATCGACCTAAGCGGGATTCACCCCTCCACTTT. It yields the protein CASEEGAIYRPKRDSPLHF.

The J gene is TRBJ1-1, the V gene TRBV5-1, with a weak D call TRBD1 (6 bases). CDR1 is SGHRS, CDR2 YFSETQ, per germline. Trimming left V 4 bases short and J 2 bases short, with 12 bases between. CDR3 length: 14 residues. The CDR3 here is CASSPGQVNTEAFF. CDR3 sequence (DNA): TGCGCCAGCAGCCCGGGACAAGTTAACACTGAAGCTTTCTTT.

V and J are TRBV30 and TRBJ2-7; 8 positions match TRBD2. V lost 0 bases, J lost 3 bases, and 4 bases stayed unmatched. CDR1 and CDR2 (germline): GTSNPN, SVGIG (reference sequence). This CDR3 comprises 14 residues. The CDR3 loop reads CAWSVTSGSYEQYF. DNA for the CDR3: TGTGCCTGGAGTGTAACTAGCGGAAGCTACGAGCAGTACTTC.

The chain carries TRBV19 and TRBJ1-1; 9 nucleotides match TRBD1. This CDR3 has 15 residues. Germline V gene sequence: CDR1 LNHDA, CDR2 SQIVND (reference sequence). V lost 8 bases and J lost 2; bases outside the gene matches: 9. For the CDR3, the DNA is TGTGCCAGTCGTCTGGACAGGGGACTTAACACTGAAGCTTTCTTT. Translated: CASRLDRGLNTEAFF.

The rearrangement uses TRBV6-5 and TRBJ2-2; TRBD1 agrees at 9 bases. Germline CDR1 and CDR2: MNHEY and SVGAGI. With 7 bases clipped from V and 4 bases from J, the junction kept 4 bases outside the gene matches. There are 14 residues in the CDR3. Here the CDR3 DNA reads TGTGCCAGCAATTGGGACAGGGCCACCGGGGAGCTGTTTTTT. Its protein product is CASNWDRATGELFF.

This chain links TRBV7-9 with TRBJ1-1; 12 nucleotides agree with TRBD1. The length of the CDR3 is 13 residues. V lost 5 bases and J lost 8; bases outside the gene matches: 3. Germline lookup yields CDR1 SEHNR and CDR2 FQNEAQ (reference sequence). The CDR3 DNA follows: TGTGCCAGCAGCCAGGGACAGGGGGCGGAAGCTTTCTTT. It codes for CASSQGQGAEAFF.

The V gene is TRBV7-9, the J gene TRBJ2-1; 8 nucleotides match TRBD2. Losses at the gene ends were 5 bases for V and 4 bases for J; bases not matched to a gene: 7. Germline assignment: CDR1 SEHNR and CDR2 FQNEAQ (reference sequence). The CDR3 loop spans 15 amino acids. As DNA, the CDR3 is TGTGCCAGCAGCATAAGCGGGAGCTCATACAATGAGCAGTTCTTC. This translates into CASSISGSSYNEQFF.

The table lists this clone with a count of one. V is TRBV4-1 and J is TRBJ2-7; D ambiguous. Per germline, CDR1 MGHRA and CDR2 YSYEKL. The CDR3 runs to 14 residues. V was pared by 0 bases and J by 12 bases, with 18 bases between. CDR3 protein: CASSQDNYLSSRYF. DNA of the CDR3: TGCGCCAGCAGCCAAGATAACTACCTATCCTCGCGGTACTTC.

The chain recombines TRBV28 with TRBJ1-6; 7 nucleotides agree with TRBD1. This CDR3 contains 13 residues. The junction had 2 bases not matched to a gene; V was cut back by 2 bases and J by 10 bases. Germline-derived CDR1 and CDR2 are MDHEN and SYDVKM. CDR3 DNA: TGTGCCAGCAGTTTAGACAGGGCCTCACCCCTCCACTTT. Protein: CASSLDRASPLHF.

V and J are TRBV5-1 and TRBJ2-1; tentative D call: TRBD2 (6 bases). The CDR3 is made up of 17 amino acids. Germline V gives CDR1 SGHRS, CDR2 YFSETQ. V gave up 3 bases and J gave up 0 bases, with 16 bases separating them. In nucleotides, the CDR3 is TGCGCCAGCAGCTGGCCCTCTATCGGGAGCTCCTACAATGAGCAGTTCTTC. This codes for CASSWPSIGSSYNEQFF.

The DNA for the CDR3 is TGTGCCACCACGAAAGAGGGGGGGAGGTCATCCACTGAAGCTTTCTTT. The encoded protein is CATTKEGGRSSTEAFF. The chain links TRBV7-6 to TRBJ1-1, with D possibly TRBD1 on 6 matching bases. This CDR3 comprises 16 residues. CDR1 SGHVS and CDR2 FNYEAQ come from the germline V gene. V was pared by 10 bases and J by 4 bases, with 25 bases between.

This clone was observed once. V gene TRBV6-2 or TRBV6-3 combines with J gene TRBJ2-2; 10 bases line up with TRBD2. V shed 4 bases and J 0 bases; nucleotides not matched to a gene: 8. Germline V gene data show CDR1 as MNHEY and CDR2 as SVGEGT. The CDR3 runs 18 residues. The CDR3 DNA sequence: TGTGCCAGCAGTTTGAGGACTAGCGGCCCAGCGAACACCGGGGAGCTGTTTTTT. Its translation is CASSLRTSGPANTGELFF.

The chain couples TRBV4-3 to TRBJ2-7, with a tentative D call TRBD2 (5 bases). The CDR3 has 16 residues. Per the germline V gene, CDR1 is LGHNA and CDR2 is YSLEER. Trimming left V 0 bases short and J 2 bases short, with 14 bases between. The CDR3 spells CASSQEQAANTYEQYF. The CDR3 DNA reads TGCGCCAGCAGCCAAGAACAAGCGGCCAATACCTACGAGCAGTACTTC.

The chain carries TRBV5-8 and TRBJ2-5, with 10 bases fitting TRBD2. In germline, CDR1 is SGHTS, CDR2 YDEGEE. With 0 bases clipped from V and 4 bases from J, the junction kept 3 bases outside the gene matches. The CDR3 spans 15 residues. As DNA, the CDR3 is TGTGCCAGCAGCTTGGGAGCTAGCGGGAGAGAGACCCAGTACTTC. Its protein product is CASSLGASGRETQYF.